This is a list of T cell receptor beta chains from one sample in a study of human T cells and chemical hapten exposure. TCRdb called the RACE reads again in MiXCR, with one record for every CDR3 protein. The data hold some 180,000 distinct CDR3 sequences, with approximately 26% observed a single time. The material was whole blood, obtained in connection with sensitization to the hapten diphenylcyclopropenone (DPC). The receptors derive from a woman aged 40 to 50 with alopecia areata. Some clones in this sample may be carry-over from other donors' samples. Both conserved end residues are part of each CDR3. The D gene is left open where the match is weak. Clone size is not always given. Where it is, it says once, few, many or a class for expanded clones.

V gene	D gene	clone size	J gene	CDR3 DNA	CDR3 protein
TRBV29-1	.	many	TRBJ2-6	TGCAGCGTTGAAGACAGGGGTCTTGGCGGGGCCAACGTCCTGACTTTC	CSVEDRGLGGANVLTF
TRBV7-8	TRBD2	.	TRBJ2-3	TGTGCCAGCAGCTTAGCGGGATGGACTAGAGGTACAGATACGCAGTATTTT	CASSLAGWTRGTDTQYF
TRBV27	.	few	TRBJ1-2	TGTGCCAGCAGTTTATACAGTGATTATGGCTACACCTTC	CASSLYSDYGYTF
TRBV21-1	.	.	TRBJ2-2	TGTGCCAGCAGCAACGACAGTACCGGGGAGCTGTTTTTT	CASSNDSTGELFF
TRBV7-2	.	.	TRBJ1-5	TGTGCCAGCAGCTTGGACGGGGCCATTCTTCGGCCCCAGCATTTT	CASSLDGAILRPQHF
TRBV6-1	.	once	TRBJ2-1	TGTGCCAGCAGTGGGCCGGACCGACGCTCCTACAATGAGCAGTTCTTC	CASSGPDRRSYNEQFF
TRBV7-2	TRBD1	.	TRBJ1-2	TGTGCCAGCAGCTTAGCCCGACCGGGACAGGGGGCGTTGGGCTACACCTTC	CASSLARPGQGALGYTF
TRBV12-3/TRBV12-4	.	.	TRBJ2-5	TGTGCCAGCAGCCCCGCGTACCAAGAGACCCAGTACTTC	CASSPAYQETQYF
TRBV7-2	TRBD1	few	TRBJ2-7	TGTGCCAGCAGCTTACAGGGGGCGCCCTACGAGCAGTACTTC	CASSLQGAPYEQYF
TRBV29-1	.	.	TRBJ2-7	TGCAGCGTTGAAGAGAACAGGGCTGGGGAGCAGTACTTC	CSVEENRAGEQYF
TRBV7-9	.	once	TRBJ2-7	TGTGCCAGCAGCCCAACCTCCGGACAAGGGAGATTC	CASSPTSGQGRF
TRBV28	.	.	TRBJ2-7	TGTGCCAGTTCAGCCGTCCACGAGCAGTACTTC	CASSAVHEQYF
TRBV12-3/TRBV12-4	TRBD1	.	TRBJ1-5	TGTGCCAGCAGCCGACAGGGTTGGGAGCCCCAGCATTTT	CASSRQGWEPQHF
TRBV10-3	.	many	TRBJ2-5	TGTGCCATCAGAGATTCTCTTGGACAGGAGACCCAGTACTTC	CAIRDSLGQETQYF
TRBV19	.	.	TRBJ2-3	TGTGCCAGTACAGCGTTGTCTAGCACAGATACGCAGTATTTT	CASTALSSTDTQYF
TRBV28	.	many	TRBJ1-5	TGTGCCAGCGGACCGGGACGGCGCAATCAGCCCCAGCATTTT	CASGPGRRNQPQHF
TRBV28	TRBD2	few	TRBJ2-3	TGTGCCAGCACCTATCCCCCCGGACAGTCCCTATCACTAGCGGGAGGGCCACCAGATACGCAGTATTTT	CASTYPPGQSLSLAGGPPDTQYF
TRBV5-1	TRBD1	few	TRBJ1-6	TGCGCCAGCAGCTTGGTCGGGACAGGGTTTTCACCCCTCCACTTT	CASSLVGTGFSPLHF
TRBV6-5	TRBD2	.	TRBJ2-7	TGTGCCAGCAGTTACGAGGCGACTAGCGGCTCCTACGAGCAGTACTTC	CASSYEATSGSYEQYF
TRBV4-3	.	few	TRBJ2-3	TGCGCCAGCAGCCAAGACGGCAGCATCACAGATACGCAGTATTTT	CASSQDGSITDTQYF
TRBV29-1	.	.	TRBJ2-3	TGCAGCGTTCGAGGTGGGCAATCTAGCACAGATACGCAGTATTTT	CSVRGGQSSTDTQYF
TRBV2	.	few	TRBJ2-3	TGTGCCAGCAGTGAAGTAGATACGCAGTATTTT	CASSEVDTQYF